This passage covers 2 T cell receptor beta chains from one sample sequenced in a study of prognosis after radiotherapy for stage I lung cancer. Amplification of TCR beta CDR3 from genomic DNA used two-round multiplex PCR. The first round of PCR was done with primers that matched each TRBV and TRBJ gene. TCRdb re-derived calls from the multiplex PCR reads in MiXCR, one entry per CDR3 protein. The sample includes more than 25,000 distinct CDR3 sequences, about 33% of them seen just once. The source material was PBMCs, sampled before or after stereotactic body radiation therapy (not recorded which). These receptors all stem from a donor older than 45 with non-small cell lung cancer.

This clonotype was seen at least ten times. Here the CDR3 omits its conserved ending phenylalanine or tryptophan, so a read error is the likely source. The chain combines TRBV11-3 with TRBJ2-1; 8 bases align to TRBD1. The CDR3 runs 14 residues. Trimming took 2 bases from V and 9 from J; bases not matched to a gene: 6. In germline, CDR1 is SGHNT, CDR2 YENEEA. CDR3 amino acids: CASSLKQGVGEQFL. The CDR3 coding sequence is TGTGCCAGCAGCTTAAAACAGGGGGTCGGTGAGCAGTTCCTC.

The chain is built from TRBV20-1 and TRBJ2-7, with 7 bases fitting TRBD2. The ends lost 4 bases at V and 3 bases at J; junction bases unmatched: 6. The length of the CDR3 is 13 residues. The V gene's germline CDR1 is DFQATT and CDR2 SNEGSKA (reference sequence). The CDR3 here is CSATSGTLYEQYF. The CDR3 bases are TGCAGTGCTACCAGCGGGACCCTCTACGAGCAGTACTTC.